This TCR beta chain comes out of a study of memory B cells and T cells in multiple sclerosis. This clone was counted a few times. What it binds is not known. The method was immunoSEQ multiplex PCR; TCRdb's version includes in-frame clones alone and lacks a portion of them. This table holds 35,000 to 55,000 clones, over 75% found once. The CDR3 contains 13 residues. V gave up 2 bases and J gave up 6 bases, with 13 bases separating them. From germline, CDR1 is GTSNPN and CDR2 SVGIG (reference sequence). After stimulus-free culture, autoproliferating CFSE-dim and non-proliferating CFSE-high T cells were sequenced separately. Pooled replicate wells came from approximately 5x10^7 CFSE-labeled PBMCs cultured about seven days without stimulus. PBMCs were labeled with approximately 0.5 uM CFSE and cultured without exogenous stimuli.

Specimen: PBMCs from blood kept in culture. This clonotype originated in a human donor with multiple sclerosis. This chain links TRBV30 with TRBJ2-5, with D possibly being TRBD1 (5 bases). In DNA form, the CDR3 reads TGTGCCTGGAGTCCGGCAGGGCCGAAGACCCAGTACTTC. It codes for CAWSPAGPKTQYF.